The 25 T cell receptor beta chains reported below all come from one sample, sequenced in a study of blood T cell repertoires in COVID-19. Repertoires were generated with immunoSEQ multiplex PCR, while TCRdb's copy carries only in-frame clones and drops some. The table records under 300,000 clones, approximately 90% of them present only once. Input material: PBMCs or T cells enriched from blood (not recorded which). The receptors stem from a young woman who had recovered from COVID-19.

The V and J genes are TRBV30 and TRBJ1-3, with D unresolved. The V gene lost 1 base and the J gene lost 4 bases, with 8 bases spanning the gap. The CDR3 sequence is 13 residues long. Germline lookup yields CDR1 GTSNPN and CDR2 SVGIG (reference sequence). CDR3 sequence: CAWSGQAGNTIYF. The CDR3 nucleotides are TGTGCCTGGAGTGGACAAGCCGGAAACACCATATATTTT.

This clone was observed a single time. V and J are TRBV3-1 (or the pseudogene TRBV3-2) and TRBJ1-2; D is perhaps TRBD1 (6 bases). Per the germline V gene, CDR1 is LGHDT and CDR2 is YNNKEL (reference sequence). The CDR3 is 13 residues long. V was pared by 4 bases and J by 2 bases, with 8 bases between. This CDR3 reads CASSRTENYGYTF. CDR3 sequence (DNA): TGTGCCAGCAGCCGGACAGAAAACTATGGCTACACCTTC.

CDR3 DNA sequence: TGTGCCAGCAGTGATGGAGGGCTCTATAATTCACCCCTCCACTTT. Translated: CASSDGGLYNSPLHF. The chain is built from TRBV25-1 and TRBJ1-6, with D unresolved. Trimming took 3 bases from V and 3 from J, leaving 9 bases between them. Germline CDR1 and CDR2: MGHDK and SYGVNS. The CDR3 consists of 15 residues.

The genes are TRBV18 and TRBJ2-7; 8 positions match TRBD1. V dropped 0 bases and J dropped 4; count of bases not matched to a gene: 11. The CDR3 is made up of 17 amino acids. Germline assignment: CDR1 KGHSH and CDR2 LQKENI. As DNA, the CDR3 is TGTGCCAGCTCACCACCAGACAGGGGATTATCGGCGTACGAGCAGTACTTC. Its translation is CASSPPDRGLSAYEQYF. The full variable domain, rest sourced from reference TRBV18 and TRBJ2-7, is NAGVMQNPRHLVRRRGQEARLRCSPMKGHSHVYWYRQLPEEGLKFMVYLQKENIIDESGMPKERFSAEFPKEGPSILRIQQVVRGDSAAYFCASSPPDRGLSAYEQYFGPGTRLTVT.

The chain uses TRBV5-8 and TRBJ1-5; D remains ambiguous. V was clipped by 3 bases and J by 6 bases, with 7 bases between them. Germline V gene lookup returns CDR1 SGHTS and CDR2 YDEGEE. CDR3 length: 12 residues. The CDR3 spells CASSSWSQPQHF. For the CDR3, the DNA is TGTGCCAGCAGCTCCTGGAGTCAGCCCCAGCATTTT.

The V call is TRBV10-1, the J call TRBJ2-5; TRBD2 is a possible D gene (5 bases). From germline, CDR1 is WNHNN and CDR2 SYGVQD (reference sequence). Trimming removed 5 bases at V and 7 bases at J, with 11 bases between. The CDR3 runs 12 residues. CDR3 bases: TGCGCCAGCAGTAGGACTCGGGGGACCCAGTACTTC. As protein: CASSRTRGTQYF.

In nucleotides, the CDR3 is TGTGCCAGCAGTTTAGCCCAGACAGATACGCAGTATTTT. Residues: CASSLAQTDTQYF. The V gene is TRBV12-3 or TRBV12-4, the J gene TRBJ2-3, with D uncertain. V gave up 0 bases and J gave up 3 bases, with 4 bases separating them. This CDR3 region has 13 residues.

This sequence joins TRBV5-1 and TRBJ1-1, with 7 bases that match TRBD1. CDR1 is SGHRS and CDR2 is YFSETQ in the germline V gene. This CDR3 has 13 residues. With V trimmed by 5 bases and J by 3 bases, 4 bases remained unmatched. The CDR3 sequence: CASSPGGHTEAFF. In DNA form, the CDR3 reads TGCGCCAGCAGTCCAGGGGGACACACTGAAGCTTTCTTT.

Points on this clone: The sample contains more than one DNA sequence encoding this CDR3. V gene TRBV3-1 (or the pseudogene TRBV3-2) combines with J gene TRBJ2-7; TRBD1 agrees at 11 bases. Unmatched junction bases numbered 2, after V lost 4 bases and J lost 0 bases. The CDR3 sequence is 15 residues long. Germline assignment: CDR1 LGHDT and CDR2 YNNKEL (reference sequence). The CDR3 coding sequence is TGTGCCAGCAGCCCAGGACAGGGGGCCTCCTACGAGCAGTACTTC. It specifies CASSPGQGASYEQYF.

This rearrangement joins TRBV27 to TRBJ1-2; 8 bases fit TRBD1. Germline trimming cut 5 bases from V and 10 bases from J; bases unmatched to any gene: 15. Germline lookup yields CDR1 MNHEY and CDR2 SMNVEV (reference sequence). CDR3 length: 15 residues. DNA for the CDR3: TGTGCCAGCAGTCCCGCTGACAGGGGATGGAGTTCCTACACCTTC. Its protein product is CASSPADRGWSSYTF.

This chain connects TRBV7-9 to TRBJ1-1, with 8 bases that match TRBD1. V lost 2 bases to trimming and J lost 1 base; unmatched junction nucleotides: 12. This CDR3 comprises 18 residues. CDR1 and CDR2 from the germline V gene are SEHNR and FQNEAQ (reference sequence). CDR3 residues: CASSLSGQATHGNTEAFF. CDR3 bases: TGTGCCAGCAGCTTATCGGGACAGGCTACTCATGGGAACACTGAAGCTTTCTTT.

The V and J genes are TRBV27 and TRBJ1-2; D not certain. The CDR3 is made up of 13 amino acids. Trimming removed 5 bases at V and 5 bases at J, with 12 bases between. Germline lookup yields CDR1 MNHEY and CDR2 SMNVEV (reference sequence). CDR3 bases: TGTGCCAGCAGTCTCAGACCTAGTTATGGCTACACCTTC. It encodes CASSLRPSYGYTF.

The chain is built from TRBV7-8 and TRBJ1-6; possible D gene TRBD1, 6 bases. The CDR3 extends over 15 amino acids. Germline CDR1 and CDR2: SGHVS and FQNEAQ. V lost 5 bases to trimming and J lost 5 bases, with 13 bases between them. The CDR3 DNA is TGTGCCAGCAGCCCCGTGGCAGGGGATAATTCACCCCTCCACTTT. It specifies CASSPVAGDNSPLHF.

There are a few counts of this clone. J is TRBJ2-2 and V is TRBV21-1; the listed D gene, TRBD1, was not tested against the DNA. TRBV21-1 is shown as a pseudogene. This CDR3 spans 14 amino acids. Here the CDR3 DNA reads TGTGCCAGCAGCAAAGTGGCAGATCCCGGGGAGCTGTTTTTT. It encodes CASSKVADPGELFF.

CDR3: CASGLVLGQNTEAFF. The DNA of the CDR3 is TGTGCTAGTGGTTTGGTACTCGGACAGAACACTGAAGCTTTCTTT. V gene TRBV12-5 combines with J gene TRBJ1-1, with a tentative D call TRBD1 (5 bases). V dropped 0 bases and J dropped 1 base, with 9 bases sitting between them. Germline CDR1 LGHNT, CDR2 FRNRAP. The CDR3 totals 15 residues. Combining the CDR3 with reference TRBV12-5 and TRBJ1-1 gives the whole variable domain DARVTQTPRHKVTEMGQEVTMRCQPILGHNTVFWYRQTMMQGLELLAYFRNRAPLDDSGMPKDRFSAEMPDATLATLKIQPSEPRDSAVYFCASGLVLGQNTEAFFGQGTRLTVV.

The rearrangement links TRBV9 to TRBJ2-1; 9 bases fit TRBD2. J gave up 6 bases and V 0 bases, and 4 bases lay outside the gene matches. This CDR3 has 15 residues. CDR1 is SGDLS and CDR2 is YYNGEE in the germline V gene. The CDR3 bases are TGTGCCAGCAGCGTAGGCGGGGGGGTCGTCAATGAGCAGTTCTTC. Its translation is CASSVGGGVVNEQFF.

The V and J genes are TRBV6-5 and TRBJ1-4, with 8 bases lining up with TRBD1. Germline values: CDR1 MNHEY, CDR2 SVGAGI. V was clipped by 5 bases and J by 5 bases; unmatched bases: 4. This CDR3 contains 14 residues. CDR3 amino acids: CASSPWTGNEKLFF. The CDR3 DNA reads as TGTGCCAGCAGTCCCTGGACAGGGAATGAAAAACTGTTTTTT.

This clone was observed a handful of times. The chain carries TRBV7-2 and TRBJ1-6; no firm D call. V was cut by 1 base and J by 10 bases, with 8 bases left in between. Per germline, CDR1 SGHTA and CDR2 FQGNSA. The CDR3 spans 13 residues. The CDR3 bases are TGTGCCAGCAGCTTAGAACGGGAGTCACCCCTCCACTTT. This gives the protein CASSLERESPLHF.

This chain joins TRBV27 and TRBJ1-4; a weak D match, TRBD1 (6 bases). CDR3 size: 14 residues. Germline CDR1 is MNHEY and CDR2 is SMNVEV (reference sequence). V was clipped by 6 bases and J by 5 bases, with 13 bases between them. The CDR3 region is CASSRAGQNEKLFF. CDR3 DNA sequence: TGTGCCAGCAGCCGGGCCGGACAGAATGAAAAACTGTTTTTT.

This sequence joins TRBV29-1 and TRBJ2-7; D uncertain. Trimming shortened V by 0 bases and J by 2 bases, and 8 bases separated the two germline ends. The CDR3 length is 13 residues. Germline V CDR1 and CDR2: SQVTM, ANQGSEA. Here the CDR3 DNA reads TGCAGCGTTGAAGATAACAGTGCCTACGAGCAGTACTTC. The encoded protein is CSVEDNSAYEQYF.

This sequence joins TRBV9 and TRBJ2-7, with 9 bases lining up with TRBD2. The CDR3 loop spans 15 amino acids. The V gene's germline CDR1 is SGDLS and CDR2 YYNGEE. V lost 7 bases to trimming and J lost 2 bases; unmatched junction nucleotides: 10. The CDR3 nucleotides are TGTGCCAGCGGTCCGGGGGCTAGCGGGGCCTACGAGCAGTACTTC. It translates to CASGPGASGAYEQYF.

The chain couples TRBV15 to TRBJ2-1; 10 bases map to TRBD2. Germline values: CDR1 LNHNV, CDR2 YYDKDF (reference sequence). V was clipped by 1 base and J by 9 bases; unmatched bases: 3. This CDR3 region has 14 residues. The CDR3 nucleotides are TGTGCCACCAGCAGAGCTACTAGCGGGACTGAGCAGTTCTTC. It yields the protein CATSRATSGTEQFF.

This sequence joins TRBV5-5 and TRBJ1-1; D possibly corresponds to TRBD1 (6 bases). The CDR3 is 16 residues long. The V gene's germline CDR1 is SGHKS and CDR2 YYEKEE (reference sequence). With 0 bases removed from V and 4 bases from J, the gap between germline ends came to 16 bases. In nucleotides, the CDR3 is TGTGCCAGCAGCTTGGACAGGGCCCATCCCCCCACTGAAGCTTTCTTT. Amino acids: CASSLDRAHPPTEAFF. Full variable domain (remainder filled in from reference TRBV5-5 and TRBJ1-1): DAGVTQSPTHLIKTRGQQVTLRCSPISGHKSVSWYQQVLGQGPQFIFQYYEKEERGRGNFPDRFSARQFPNYSSELNVNALLLGDSALYLCASSLDRAHPPTEAFFGQGTRLTVV.

The genes are TRBV6-6 and TRBJ2-7, with 11 bases that match TRBD1. Trimming removed 6 bases from V and 5 bases from J; junction bases left unmatched: 9. The CDR3 contains 15 residues. Per the germline V gene, CDR1 is MNHNY and CDR2 is SVGAGI (reference sequence). CDR3 in amino acids: CASSYPGQGVDEQYF. The CDR3 DNA reads TGTGCCAGCAGCTATCCGGGACAGGGGGTGGACGAGCAGTACTTC.

This chain links TRBV7-9 with TRBJ2-3; perhaps TRBD1 as D (6 bases). Germline-derived CDR1 and CDR2 are SEHNR and FQNEAQ (reference sequence). With 1 base removed from V and 3 bases from J, the gap between germline ends came to 14 bases. CDR3 length equals 16 residues. CDR3 DNA sequence: TGTGCCAGCAGCTTAGAACAGGGAGTGTGGACAGATACGCAGTATTTT. Amino acids: CASSLEQGVWTDTQYF.